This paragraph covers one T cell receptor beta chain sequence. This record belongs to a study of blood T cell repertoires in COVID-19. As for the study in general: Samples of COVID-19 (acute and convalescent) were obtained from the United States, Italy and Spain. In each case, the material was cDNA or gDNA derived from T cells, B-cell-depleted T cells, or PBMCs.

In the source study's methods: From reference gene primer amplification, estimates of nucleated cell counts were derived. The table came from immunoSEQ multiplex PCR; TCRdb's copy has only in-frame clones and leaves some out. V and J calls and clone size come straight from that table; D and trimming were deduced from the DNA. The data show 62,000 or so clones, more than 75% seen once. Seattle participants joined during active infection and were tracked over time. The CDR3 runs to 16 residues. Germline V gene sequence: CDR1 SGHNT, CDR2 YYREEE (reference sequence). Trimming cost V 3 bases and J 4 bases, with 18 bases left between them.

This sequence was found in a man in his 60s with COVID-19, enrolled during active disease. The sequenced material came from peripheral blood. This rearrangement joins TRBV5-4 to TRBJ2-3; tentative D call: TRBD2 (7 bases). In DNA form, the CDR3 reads TGTGCCAGCAGCTCGCTTGGGGGGGCGGGGCCAGATACGCAGTATTTT. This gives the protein CASSSLGGAGPDTQYF.